This note documents a single T cell receptor (beta chain) sequence. The antigen is undetermined. This sample was taken from a study of radiotherapy plus CTLA-4 blockade in lung cancer. Study-level points and caveats: With interferon-beta, early dynamics of blood T cell clones were reported to best predict response.

CDR1 is SEHNR, CDR2 FQNEAQ, per germline (reference sequence). The CDR3 totals 13 residues. The V end lost 3 bases, the J end lost 0 bases, and 3 bases lay between the germline ends. The assay was immunoSEQ multiplex PCR, and TCRdb's table has in-frame clones only and misses some. The table has roughly 46,000 clones, 76% seen once. Focal radiation with ipilimumab CTLA-4 blockade was given to patients with chemo-refractory metastatic non-small-cell lung cancer. The clonotype was recovered from a human donor with non-small cell lung cancer who had stable disease on radiotherapy plus ipilimumab. The sample was peripheral blood, taken from a patient treated with radiotherapy plus ipilimumab. This chain links TRBV7-9 with TRBJ1-3; D ambiguous. CDR3 sequence (DNA): TGTGCCAGCAGCTTCTTCTCTGGAAACACCATATATTTT. Its protein product is CASSFFSGNTIYF.